This paragraph reports one TCR beta chain. Its specificity is not known. This CDR3 comprises 14 residues. Germline V lookup: CDR1 GTSNPN, CDR2 SVGIG (reference sequence). The data were taken from a study of cytomegalovirus exposure and HLA in healthy donors. Study-level findings and limits: Presence/absence analyses rested on an assumption that sequencing depth was roughly uniform across donors. Using the classifier, cytomegalovirus status was reportedly diagnosed with high specificity and sensitivity. The study labeled 180 or so TCR beta chains cytomegalovirus-associated. Exclusion as indistinguishable affected some V segments, including TRBV6-2 and TRBV6-3.

The PCR ran on 60 Vbeta and 13 Jbeta primers. The repertoire was sequenced with immunoSEQ multiplex PCR; TCRdb's copy has only in-frame clones and lacks some. The table shows 85,000 to 90,000 clones, with about 75% occurring only once. Material for sequencing was PBMCs. The TCR sequence derives from a man aged 30 to 39 in good health and CMV-seropositive. V usage is TRBV30 and J usage is TRBJ2-5; D perhaps matches TRBD2 (5 bases). The J call may be wrong; the DNA end is better matched by TRBJ2-7. CDR3 in amino acids: CAWSLSGSSYEQYF. As DNA, the CDR3 is TGTGCCTGGAGTCTTTCGGGGTCCTCCTACGAGCAGTACTTC.